The 28 T cell receptor beta chains presented below share a single source sample, sequenced in a study of T cells after yellow fever vaccination. One entry per CDR3 protein, called by TCRdb with MiXCR from the 5' RACE reads. The sample lists just under 600,000 distinct CDR3 sequences, less than 15% seen once, with over 12% in the top ten. The material sequenced was PBMCs, taken on the day of the yellow fever booster vaccination. The receptors come from a man younger than 40 who received the YFV17D yellow fever vaccine.

The chain combines TRBV12-3 or TRBV12-4 with TRBJ1-1; no reliable D call. Trimming removed 3 bases at V and 2 bases at J, with 7 bases between. This CDR3 spans 13 amino acids. This chain's CDR3 is CASSLGINTEAFF. The CDR3 DNA reads TGTGCCAGCAGTTTGGGCATTAACACTGAAGCTTTCTTT.

In its sample, this clonotype was seen a few times. This sequence joins TRBV3-1 and TRBJ1-2; 7 bases agree with TRBD1. The CDR3 is made up of 13 amino acids. CDR1 is LGHDT, CDR2 YNNKEL, per germline (reference sequence). Trimming took 4 bases from V and 7 from J; bases not matched to a gene: 6. In DNA, the CDR3 is TGTGCCAGCAGCCGTGACAGGGATGGTGGCTACACCTTC. Amino acid sequence: CASSRDRDGGYTF.

The chain couples TRBV20-1 to TRBJ2-4; D is tentatively TRBD1 or TRBD2 (6 bases each). The germline V gene has CDR1 DFQATT and CDR2 SNEGSKA (reference sequence). This CDR3 contains 15 residues. V lost 4 bases, J lost 2 bases, and 15 bases lay in between. CDR3: CSANLGGATKNIQYF. The CDR3 region has the DNA TGCAGTGCTAACCTCGGGGGCGCTACCAAAAACATTCAGTACTTC.

The V gene is TRBV9, the J gene TRBJ1-6; D unresolved. With 4 bases removed from V and 0 bases from J, the gap between germline ends came to 8 bases. Germline CDR1 and CDR2: SGDLS and YYNGEE. The CDR3 consists of 15 residues. CDR3 sequence (DNA): TGTGCCAGCAGCCCGGGGAGCTCCTATAATTCACCCCTCCACTTT. As protein: CASSPGSSYNSPLHF.

In this sample, this clonotype turned up many times. J is TRBJ2-1 and V is TRBV12-3 or TRBV12-4; TRBD2 matches at 7 bases. V gave up 5 bases and J gave up 0 bases; unmatched junction bases: 4. This CDR3 comprises 15 residues. CDR3 protein: CASSPLAVSYNEQFF. For the CDR3, the DNA is TGTGCCAGCAGTCCTCTAGCGGTCTCCTACAATGAGCAGTTCTTC.

This clonotype was recorded a few times. V and J are TRBV5-5 and TRBJ2-3; D may be TRBD2 (5 bases). CDR3 size: 16 residues. The germline CDR1 and CDR2 sequences are SGHKS and YYEKEE (reference sequence). V lost 5 bases and J lost 6, with 22 bases in between. As DNA, the CDR3 is TGTGCCAGCAGGCCAACACTAGGTTCCAGAGGGGATACGCAGTATTTT. This codes for CASRPTLGSRGDTQYF.

This clonotype was seen only a few times. The chain employs TRBV20-1 and TRBJ2-3, with 11 bases aligning to TRBD2. This CDR3 comprises 20 residues. V lost 6 bases and J lost 5; bases outside the gene matches: 25. Per germline, CDR1 DFQATT and CDR2 SNEGSKA (reference sequence). CDR3 nucleotides: TGCAGTGCCCCCCGAGGGGCCCTGGAGCTAGCGGGAGGTGCGAGAGATACGCAGTATTTT. It specifies CSAPRGALELAGGARDTQYF.

In its sample, this clonotype was seen a few times. The V and J genes are TRBV7-2 and TRBJ2-2; 7 bases line up with TRBD2. Germline-derived CDR1 and CDR2 are SGHTA and FQGNSA. CDR3 length: 16 residues. The V segment lost 0 bases and the J segment 4 bases; nucleotides outside the gene matches: 5. This chain's CDR3 is CASSLAYGRSTGELFF. In nucleotides, the CDR3 is TGTGCCAGCAGCTTAGCGTACGGGAGGAGCACCGGGGAGCTGTTTTTT.

This sequence joins TRBV6-1 and TRBJ2-7; 7 bases are shared with TRBD1. This CDR3 is 14 amino acids long. Trimming took 7 bases from V and 6 from J; bases not matched to a gene: 12. Germline CDR1 and CDR2: MNHNS and SASEGT. The DNA of the CDR3 is TGTGCCAGCACGCCGGGACAGCAATTCTCCGAGCAGTACTTC. It encodes CASTPGQQFSEQYF.

This clonotype was seen a few times. The gene calls are TRBV5-1 and TRBJ2-3, with 7 bases lining up with TRBD2. The length of the CDR3 is 15 residues. J was trimmed by 5 bases and V by 0 bases; bases with no gene match: 6. From germline, CDR1 is SGHRS and CDR2 YFSETQ. The CDR3 loop is CASSLGSSGLDTQYF. The CDR3 DNA reads as TGCGCCAGCAGCTTGGGGTCTAGCGGATTAGATACGCAGTATTTT.

The V call is TRBV24-1, the J call TRBJ2-5; 8 positions agree with TRBD2. Germline lookup yields CDR1 KGHDR and CDR2 SFDVKD. Trimming removed 0 bases from V and 5 bases from J; junction bases left unmatched: 7. CDR3 length: 16 amino acids. DNA of the CDR3: TGTGCCACCAGTGATTTGGCAGCGGGAGCGGGGGAGACCCAGTACTTC. Its translation: CATSDLAAGAGETQYF.

This clonotype was observed a handful of times. The rearrangement uses TRBV5-4 and TRBJ2-3, with 12 bases matching TRBD2. V lost 2 bases, J lost 5 bases, and 3 bases stayed unmatched. Germline V CDR1 and CDR2: SGHNT, YYREEE (reference sequence). The CDR3 runs to 15 residues. The CDR3: CASSFPGLAGDTQYF. The CDR3 bases are TGTGCCAGCAGCTTTCCGGGACTAGCGGGAGATACGCAGTATTTT.

The CDR3 region is CASRHPLGGNLAPQHF. CDR3 bases: TGTGCCAGTAGGCATCCCCTGGGGGGGAATCTTGCGCCCCAGCATTTT. V usage is TRBV19 and J usage is TRBJ1-5, with D tentatively TRBD1 (5 bases). Per germline, CDR1 LNHDA and CDR2 SQIVND (reference sequence). This CDR3 spans 16 amino acids. V gave up 6 bases and J gave up 9 bases, with 24 bases separating them.

This clonotype has ten or more counts. V and J are TRBV5-1 and TRBJ2-7; 7 bases are a match to TRBD1. The CDR3 runs 16 residues. Germline V gene data show CDR1 as SGHRS and CDR2 as YFSETQ. V was pared by 0 bases and J by 3 bases, with 9 bases of the junction left unmatched. Written as DNA, the CDR3 is TGCGCCAGCAGCTTGGGCCCGGGACAGCCCCGCTACGAGCAGTACTTC. Amino acid sequence: CASSLGPGQPRYEQYF.

This chain connects TRBV24-1 to TRBJ2-1; 7 bases are a match to TRBD2. Germline assignment: CDR1 KGHDR and CDR2 SFDVKD. V dropped 3 bases and J dropped 8; count of bases not matched to a gene: 6. The CDR3 spans 14 residues. The DNA for the CDR3 is TGTGCCACCAGTGATCCGCGGACTAGATATGAGCAGTTCTTC. It translates to CATSDPRTRYEQFF.

This clonotype was picked up a small number of times. This chain connects TRBV10-3 to TRBJ1-2; 7 nucleotides match TRBD1. The CDR3 consists of 14 residues. CDR1 is ENHRY, CDR2 SYGVKD, per germline. Germline trimming cut 1 base from V and 2 bases from J; bases unmatched to any gene: 1. CDR3 coding DNA: TGTGCCATCAGTGAGTTGGACAGGAACTATGGCTACACCTTC. It codes for CAISELDRNYGYTF.

This clonotype turned up a few times. CDR3 region: CASSADRVAGYTF. CDR3 nucleotide sequence: TGCGCCAGCAGTGCGGACAGGGTGGCTGGCTACACCTTC. This rearrangement joins TRBV10-2 to TRBJ1-2, with TRBD1 matching 8 bases. The length of the CDR3 is 13 residues. The germline CDR1 and CDR2 sequences are WSHSY and SAAADI. V shed 4 bases, J shed 7 bases, and the junction held 5 bases outside the gene matches.

The DNA for the CDR3 is TGCAGTGTAAGTGTTCGTGGGAACTATGGCTACACCTTC. This encodes CSVSVRGNYGYTF. The chain uses TRBV20-1 and TRBJ1-2; D gene uncertain. The CDR3 has 13 amino acids. Germline loops: CDR1 DFQATT, CDR2 SNEGSKA (reference sequence). The germline V and J ends were trimmed by 7 bases and 2 bases, with 14 bases remaining between them.

A few counts support this clonotype. This sequence joins TRBV7-6 and TRBJ2-1; D remains unclear. Germline V lookup: CDR1 SGHVS, CDR2 FNYEAQ. V was cut by 3 bases and J by 0 bases, with 9 bases left in between. The CDR3 runs to 15 residues. The CDR3 protein is CASSFDSYSYNEQFF. As DNA, the CDR3 is TGTGCCAGCAGCTTCGACTCGTACTCCTACAATGAGCAGTTCTTC.

This clonotype appeared many times. V and J are TRBV7-2 and TRBJ1-4, with D hard to call. V was trimmed by 5 bases and J by 8 bases, leaving 12 bases between them. Germline lookup yields CDR1 SGHTA and CDR2 FQGNSA. The CDR3 is made up of 13 amino acids. The chain's CDR3 is CASSPLVGEKLFF. The CDR3 DNA reads TGTGCCAGCAGCCCCTTGGTGGGCGAAAAACTGTTTTTT.

In its sample, this clonotype was seen a few times. The chain carries TRBV20-1 and TRBJ2-1, with TRBD2 matching 8 bases. Germline CDR1 and CDR2: DFQATT and SNEGSKA (reference sequence). Trimming cost V 6 bases and J 4 bases; bases outside gene matches: 11. This CDR3 spans 15 amino acids. CDR3 sequence reads: CSAAPFSGEYNEQFF. CDR3 coding DNA: TGCAGTGCCGCACCCTTTAGCGGGGAGTACAATGAGCAGTTCTTC.

In its sample, this clonotype was seen a few times. V usage is TRBV9 and J usage is TRBJ2-3; 10 nucleotides match TRBD2. Germline CDR1 SGDLS, CDR2 YYNGEE. This CDR3 comprises 15 residues. The J segment lost 2 bases and the V segment lost 3 bases, leaving 3 bases of the junction unmatched. In nucleotides, the CDR3 is TGTGCCAGCAGCGATGGGACTAGCGACACAGATACGCAGTATTTT. Translated: CASSDGTSDTDTQYF.

This clonotype turned up a few times. This CDR3 is CARLGGKQFF. DNA of the CDR3: TGCGCCAGACTGGGGGGGAAGCAGTTCTTC. The genes are TRBV23-1 and TRBJ2-1, with TRBD2 identical over 7 bases. TRBV23-1 is an ORF, and what it does is uncertain. The CDR3 runs 10 residues. V shed 9 bases, J shed 11 bases, and the junction held 4 bases outside the gene matches.

The chain uses TRBV12-3 or TRBV12-4 and TRBJ1-5; TRBD1 might be the D (5 bases). CDR3 length: 17 residues. Trimming stripped 5 bases from V and 2 bases from J, with 19 bases between. The CDR3 DNA is TGTGCCAGCAGTCCCACCGGGGGGGGAGCGGGCAATCAGCCCCAGCATTTT. Translated: CASSPTGGGAGNQPQHF.

The chain employs TRBV28 and TRBJ2-5, with 10 bases aligning to TRBD2. The CDR3 contains 15 residues. With 3 bases clipped from V and 5 bases from J, the junction kept 6 bases outside the gene matches. Germline V gene sequence: CDR1 MDHEN, CDR2 SYDVKM. Here the CDR3 reads CASSLSGRAVETQYF. The CDR3 DNA follows: TGTGCCAGCAGTTTGAGCGGGAGGGCCGTCGAGACCCAGTACTTC.

This clonotype has only a few counts. The rearrangement uses TRBV6-1 and TRBJ2-6; the D gene is possibly TRBD2 (6 bases). This CDR3 is built from 17 residues. Trimming removed 7 bases at V and 0 bases at J, with 16 bases between. From germline, CDR1 is MNHNS and CDR2 SASEGT. CDR3 sequence: CASMAGTYLSGANVLTF. The DNA for the CDR3 is TGTGCCAGCATGGCCGGGACTTACCTCTCTGGGGCCAACGTCCTGACTTTC.

This rearrangement joins TRBV20-1 to TRBJ2-5, with a possible D match to TRBD2 (5 bases). The CDR3 loop spans 15 amino acids. The V end was cut by 5 bases, the J end by 7 bases, with 23 bases between. CDR1 DFQATT and CDR2 SNEGSKA come from the germline V gene (reference sequence). CDR3 in DNA: TGCAGTGCTTTACATAGCGTCGCCGCCGGGGTGACCCAGTACTTC. Translation gives CSALHSVAAGVTQYF.

This clonotype was found many times. The chain couples TRBV18 to TRBJ2-7, with 9 bases that match TRBD1. This CDR3 contains 15 residues. CDR1 is KGHSH and CDR2 is LQKENI in the germline V gene. The V gene end was trimmed by 4 bases and the J gene end by 2 bases; junction bases not matched to a gene: 6. The CDR3, as DNA: TGTGCCAGCTCACGAGGGACAGGGTCCCCCTACGAGCAGTACTTC. Encoded protein: CASSRGTGSPYEQYF.